This entry lists 13 T cell receptor beta chains sequenced from one sample in a study of blood T cell repertoires in COVID-19. This table comes from immunoSEQ multiplex PCR, and its TCRdb copy is limited to in-frame clones, with some not included. The sample carries tens of thousands of clones, roughly 86% recorded once. Sequenced: peripheral blood. The receptors originated from an elderly man with active or convalescent COVID-19.

This clone has more than one count but fewer than ten. The chain carries TRBV27 and TRBJ1-5; TRBD1 matches at 7 bases. V was pared by 5 bases and J by 7 bases, with 2 bases of the junction left unmatched. The CDR3 extends over 12 amino acids. Germline-derived CDR1 and CDR2 are MNHEY and SMNVEV (reference sequence). The CDR3 here is CASSLRGQPQHF. The CDR3 DNA follows: TGTGCCAGCAGTCTCAGGGGGCAGCCCCAGCATTTT.

V is TRBV7-9 and J is TRBJ1-1; 7 bases match TRBD1. V was pared by 3 bases and J by 11 bases, with 9 bases of the junction left unmatched. Germline loops: CDR1 SEHNR, CDR2 FQNEAQ (reference sequence). The CDR3 runs 13 residues. Written as DNA, the CDR3 is TGTGCCAGCAGCTTTAACCACAGGGGCGCGGCTTTCTTT. It encodes CASSFNHRGAAFF.

The chain carries TRBV4-2 and TRBJ1-1; D unresolved. Germline V CDR1 and CDR2: LGHNA, YNFKEQ. The ends were cut back, 5 bases at V and 3 bases at J, with 10 bases in the middle. This CDR3 has 13 amino acids. CDR3 region: CASSVSGDTEAFF. The CDR3 bases are TGTGCCAGCAGCGTCTCGGGAGACACTGAAGCTTTCTTT.

The chain recombines TRBV7-3 with TRBJ2-6, with D possibly matching TRBD1 (6 bases). The CDR3 runs 15 residues. Germline assignment: CDR1 SGHTA and CDR2 FQGTGA. V lost 2 bases to trimming and J lost 2 bases, with 7 bases between them. The CDR3 nucleotides read TGTGCCAGCAGCTTACAGGGGACTGGGGCCAACGTCCTGACTTTC. Its protein is CASSLQGTGANVLTF.

The chain links TRBV28 to TRBJ1-6, with 8 bases lining up with TRBD1. Germline V gene lookup returns CDR1 MDHEN and CDR2 SYDVKM. Losses at the gene ends were 3 bases for V and 11 bases for J; bases not matched to a gene: 9. There are 15 residues in the CDR3. The CDR3 coding sequence is TGTGCCAGCAGTTTGTATGGGACAGGCGGTACACCCCTCCACTTT. Translation: CASSLYGTGGTPLHF. The full variable domain, completed using reference TRBV28 and TRBJ1-6, is DVKVTQSSRYLVKRTGEKVFLECVQDMDHENMFWYRQDPGLGLRLIYFSYDVKMKEKGDIPEGYSVSREKKERFSLILESASTNQTSMYLCASSLYGTGGTPLHFGNGTRLTVT.

The J gene is TRBJ2-5, the V gene TRBV6-7; 7 nucleotides match TRBD2. TRBV6-7 belongs to the ORF category, with a function that is uncertain. The V segment lost 0 bases and the J segment 2 bases; nucleotides outside the gene matches: 3. This CDR3 comprises 15 residues. CDR3 sequence reads: CASSYSAGDQETQYF. CDR3 DNA sequence: TGTGCCAGCAGTTACTCTGCGGGGGATCAAGAGACCCAGTACTTC.

The chain has TRBV5-1 and TRBJ1-4, with D unclear. The germline CDR1 and CDR2 sequences are SGHRS and YFSETQ. V was pared by 0 bases and J by 8 bases, with 11 bases between. This CDR3 comprises 14 residues. This CDR3 reads CASSLGGTREKLFF. The CDR3 DNA is TGCGCCAGCAGCTTGGGCGGAACGAGGGAAAAACTGTTTTTT.

The rearrangement joins TRBV2 to TRBJ2-3; 7 bases are a match to TRBD2. This CDR3 is built from 11 residues. J lost 5 bases, V lost 8 bases, and 1 base had no gene match. The germline V gene has CDR1 SNHLY and CDR2 FYNNEI. CDR3 sequence: CASLAGDTQYF. The CDR3 coding sequence is TGTGCCAGCTTAGCGGGAGATACGCAGTATTTT.

The V gene is TRBV5-6, the J gene TRBJ1-1; the D gene is possibly TRBD1 (6 bases). The length of the CDR3 is 17 residues. V lost 3 bases and J lost 5, with 23 bases in between. From germline, CDR1 is SGHDT and CDR2 YYEEEE. CDR3: CASSYSGTPKKGTEAFF. The CDR3 DNA sequence: TGTGCCAGCAGCTACTCCGGGACACCAAAAAAGGGTACTGAAGCTTTCTTT.

V and J are TRBV15 and TRBJ1-6; a possible D gene is TRBD1 (6 bases). CDR1 is LNHNV, CDR2 YYDKDF, per germline (reference sequence). The CDR3 has 15 amino acids. Trimming removed 5 bases at V and 9 bases at J, with 17 bases between. The CDR3 DNA reads as TGTGCCACCAGCGCCCGGGACACTTCTTCTTCACCCCTCCACTTT. Residues: CATSARDTSSSPLHF.

This chain links TRBV12-3 or TRBV12-4 with TRBJ2-1; no clear D gene. The V end lost 5 bases, the J end lost 7 bases, and 6 bases lay between the germline ends. This CDR3 contains 11 residues. CDR3 sequence (DNA): TGTGCCAGCAGTCGTATGAATGAGCAGTTCTTC. This translates into CASSRMNEQFF.

CDR3 amino acids: CSVERQGNTEAFF. CDR3 nucleotide sequence: TGCAGCGTTGAAAGACAGGGGAACACTGAAGCTTTCTTT. This chain links TRBV29-1 with TRBJ1-1; TRBD1 aligns across 7 bases. Unmatched junction bases numbered 1, after V lost 2 bases and J lost 1 base. Germline loops: CDR1 SQVTM, CDR2 ANQGSEA. This CDR3 region has 13 residues.

This clone was seen more than once but under ten times. V is TRBV6-1 and J is TRBJ1-5; no firm D call. Deletions cut 0 bases from V and 3 bases from J, with 9 bases between. Germline V gene data show CDR1 as MNHNS and CDR2 as SASEGT. The CDR3 spans 15 residues. Written as DNA, the CDR3 is TGTGCCAGCAGTGAAGCGTCACACCACAATCAGCCCCAGCATTTT. Translated, it gives CASSEASHHNQPQHF.